This T cell receptor (beta chain) was recorded in a study of blood T cell repertoires in COVID-19. Germline V gene sequence: CDR1 SNHLY, CDR2 FYNNEI. With V trimmed by 6 bases and J by 0 bases, 6 bases remained unmatched. The CDR3 extends over 18 amino acids. Here immunoSEQ multiplex PCR was the method, and the copy in TCRdb shows in-frame clones only, minus some. The data show some 270,000 clones, with 70% to 90% seen just once and 4% to 4.5% held by the top ten. Sequenced input: PBMCs or T cells enriched from blood (not recorded which). This chain links TRBV2 with TRBJ2-2; 14 bases map to TRBD2. The TCR originated in a woman in her 30s who had recovered from COVID-19. CDR3 bases: TGTGCCAGCAGAGCTGGACTAGCGGGGGGTCCGAACACCGGGGAGCTGTTTTTT. It specifies CASRAGLAGGPNTGELFF.